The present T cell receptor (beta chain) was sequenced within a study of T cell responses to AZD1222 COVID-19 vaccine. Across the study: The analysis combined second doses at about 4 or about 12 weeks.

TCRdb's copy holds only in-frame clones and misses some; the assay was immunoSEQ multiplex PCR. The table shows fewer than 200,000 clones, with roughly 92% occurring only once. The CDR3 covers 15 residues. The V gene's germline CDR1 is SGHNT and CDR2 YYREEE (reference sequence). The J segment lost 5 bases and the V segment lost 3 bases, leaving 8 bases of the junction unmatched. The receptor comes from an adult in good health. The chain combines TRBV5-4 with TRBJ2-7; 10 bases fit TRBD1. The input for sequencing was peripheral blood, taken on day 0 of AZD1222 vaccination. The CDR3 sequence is CASSSRTGGLHEQYF. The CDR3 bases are TGTGCCAGCAGCTCCAGGACAGGGGGTTTGCACGAGCAGTACTTC.